This T cell receptor beta chain is drawn from a study of tumor-infiltrating lymphocytes in localized non-small cell lung cancer. Profiling relied on immunoSEQ multiplex PCR, and the TCRdb table lists in-frame clones only, not all of them. This sample carries around 12,000 clones, 70% to 90% of them seen once, and the ten largest clones take about 3.5%. The sequenced material came from uninvolved lung tissue not adjacent to the tumor. This TCR derives from a human donor with non-small cell lung cancer.

CDR3 nucleotides: TGTGCCAGCAGCCAGGCGGACAGTCTATATGGCTACACCTTC. Translated: CASSQADSLYGYTF. The genes are TRBV4-2 and TRBJ1-2, with TRBD1 as a possible D gene (6 bases). Trimming shortened V by 3 bases and J by 5 bases, and 13 bases separated the two germline ends. Germline V gene lookup returns CDR1 LGHNA and CDR2 YNFKEQ. This CDR3 contains 14 residues.